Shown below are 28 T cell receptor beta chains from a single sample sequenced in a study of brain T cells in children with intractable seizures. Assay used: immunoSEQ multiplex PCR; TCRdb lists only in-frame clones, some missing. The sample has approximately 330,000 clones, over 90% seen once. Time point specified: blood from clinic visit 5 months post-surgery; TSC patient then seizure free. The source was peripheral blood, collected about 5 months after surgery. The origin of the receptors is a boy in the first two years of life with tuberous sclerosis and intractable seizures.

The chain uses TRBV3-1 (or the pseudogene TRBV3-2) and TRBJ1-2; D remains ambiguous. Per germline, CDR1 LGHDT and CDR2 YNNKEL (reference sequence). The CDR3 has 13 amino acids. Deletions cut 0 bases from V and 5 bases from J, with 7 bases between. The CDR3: CASSQESSYGYTF. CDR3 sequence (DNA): TGTGCCAGCAGCCAAGAGTCTAGTTATGGCTACACCTTC.

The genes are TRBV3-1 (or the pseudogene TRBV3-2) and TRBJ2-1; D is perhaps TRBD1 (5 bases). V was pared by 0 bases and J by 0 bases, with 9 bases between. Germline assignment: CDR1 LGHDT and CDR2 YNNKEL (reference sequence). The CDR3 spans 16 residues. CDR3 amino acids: CASSQDWGGSYNEQFF. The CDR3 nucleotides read TGTGCCAGCAGCCAAGATTGGGGCGGCTCCTACAATGAGCAGTTCTTC.

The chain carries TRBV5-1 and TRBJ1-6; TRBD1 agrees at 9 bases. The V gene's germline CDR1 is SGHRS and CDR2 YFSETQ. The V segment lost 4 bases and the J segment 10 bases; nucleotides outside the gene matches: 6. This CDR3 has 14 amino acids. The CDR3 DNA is TGCGCCAGCAGCCAGACAGGGGGAGGATCACCCCTCCACTTT. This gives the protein CASSQTGGGSPLHF.

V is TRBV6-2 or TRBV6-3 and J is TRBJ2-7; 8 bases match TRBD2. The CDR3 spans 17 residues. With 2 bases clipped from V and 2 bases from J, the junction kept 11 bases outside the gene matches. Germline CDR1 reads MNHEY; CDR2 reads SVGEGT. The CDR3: CASSYPRAGAPPYEQYF. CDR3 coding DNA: TGTGCCAGCAGTTACCCCAGAGCGGGAGCCCCTCCCTACGAGCAGTACTTC.

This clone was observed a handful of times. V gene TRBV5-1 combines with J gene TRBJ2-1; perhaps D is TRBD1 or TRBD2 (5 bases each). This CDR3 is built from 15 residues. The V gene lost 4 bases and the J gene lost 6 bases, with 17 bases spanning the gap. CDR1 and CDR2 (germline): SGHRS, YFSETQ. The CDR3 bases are TGCGCCAGCAGCCTGGGGGAAGCGGCCCTCAATGAGCAGTTCTTC. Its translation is CASSLGEAALNEQFF.

This CDR3 is CAWSVPAGFQPQHF. The CDR3 DNA follows: TGTGCCTGGAGTGTACCCGCAGGCTTCCAGCCCCAGCATTTT. V usage is TRBV30 and J usage is TRBJ1-5, with no clear D. The CDR3 has 14 amino acids. Germline-derived CDR1 and CDR2 are GTSNPN and SVGIG (reference sequence). Trimming took off 0 bases at V and 7 bases at J, with 13 bases between the two ends.

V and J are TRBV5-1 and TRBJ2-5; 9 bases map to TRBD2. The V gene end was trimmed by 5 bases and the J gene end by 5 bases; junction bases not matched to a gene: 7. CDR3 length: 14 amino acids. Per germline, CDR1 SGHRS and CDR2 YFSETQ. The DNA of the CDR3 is TGCGCCAGCAGTATTGCGGGGGGGCGGGAGACCCAGTACTTC. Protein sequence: CASSIAGGRETQYF.

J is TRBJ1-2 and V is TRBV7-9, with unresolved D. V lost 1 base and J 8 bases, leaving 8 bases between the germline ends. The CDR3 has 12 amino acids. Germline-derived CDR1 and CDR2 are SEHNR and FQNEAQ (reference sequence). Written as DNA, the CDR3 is TGTGCCAGCAGCTTAGAGGGTCTCGGCTACACCTTC. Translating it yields CASSLEGLGYTF.

The DNA for the CDR3 is TGTGCCACCAGTGATCAACCGATGAGGGGGCGGGAGACCCAGTACTTC. This encodes CATSDQPMRGRETQYF. The J gene is TRBJ2-5, the V gene TRBV24-1; 7 bases line up with TRBD1. The CDR3 totals 16 residues. The V gene end was trimmed by 3 bases and the J gene end by 5 bases; junction bases not matched to a gene: 11. Per germline, CDR1 KGHDR and CDR2 SFDVKD.

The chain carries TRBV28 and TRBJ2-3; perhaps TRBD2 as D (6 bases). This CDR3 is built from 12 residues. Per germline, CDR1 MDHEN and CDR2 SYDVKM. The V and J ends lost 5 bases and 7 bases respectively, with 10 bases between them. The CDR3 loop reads CASSPGTHTQYF. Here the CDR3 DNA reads TGTGCCAGCAGTCCCGGGACTCATACGCAGTATTTT.

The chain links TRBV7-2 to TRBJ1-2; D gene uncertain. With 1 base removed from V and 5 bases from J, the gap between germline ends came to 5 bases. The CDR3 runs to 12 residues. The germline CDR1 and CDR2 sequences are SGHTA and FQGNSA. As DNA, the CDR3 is TGTGCCAGCAGCTTAGTACTGTATGGCTACACCTTC. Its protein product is CASSLVLYGYTF.

The DNA for the CDR3 is TGTGCCAGTAGTATTGAGGGGGGACGGCCCCAGCATTTT. This sequence encodes CASSIEGGRPQHF. This chain connects TRBV19 to TRBJ1-5, with a possible D match to TRBD1 (6 bases). Germline CDR1 and CDR2: LNHDA and SQIVND (reference sequence). V lost 3 bases and J 9 bases, leaving 12 bases between the germline ends. The length of the CDR3 is 13 residues.

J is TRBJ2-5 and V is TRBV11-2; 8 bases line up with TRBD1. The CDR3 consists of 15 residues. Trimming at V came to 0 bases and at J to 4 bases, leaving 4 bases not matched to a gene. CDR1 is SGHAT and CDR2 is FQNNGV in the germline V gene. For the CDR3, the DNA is TGTGCCAGCAGCTTAGAGACAGGGGTAGGAGAGACCCAGTACTTC. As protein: CASSLETGVGETQYF.

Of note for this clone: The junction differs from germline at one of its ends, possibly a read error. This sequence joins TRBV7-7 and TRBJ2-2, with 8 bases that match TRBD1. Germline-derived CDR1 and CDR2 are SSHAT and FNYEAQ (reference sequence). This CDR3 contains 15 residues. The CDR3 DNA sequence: TGTGCTAGCAGCTTAGACAGGGGGAACACCGGGGAGCTGTTTTTT. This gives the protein CASSLDRGNTGELFF.

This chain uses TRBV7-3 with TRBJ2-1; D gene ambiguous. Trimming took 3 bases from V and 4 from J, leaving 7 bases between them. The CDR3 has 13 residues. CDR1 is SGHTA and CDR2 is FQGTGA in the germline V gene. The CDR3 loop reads CASSFLEYNEQFF. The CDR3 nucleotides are TGTGCCAGCAGCTTTCTGGAATACAATGAGCAGTTCTTC.

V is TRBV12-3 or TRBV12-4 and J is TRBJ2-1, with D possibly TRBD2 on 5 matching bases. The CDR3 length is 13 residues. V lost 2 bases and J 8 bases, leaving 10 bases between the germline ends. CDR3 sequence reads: CASSLIGRDEQFF. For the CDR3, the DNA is TGTGCCAGCAGTTTAATCGGGCGGGATGAGCAGTTCTTC.

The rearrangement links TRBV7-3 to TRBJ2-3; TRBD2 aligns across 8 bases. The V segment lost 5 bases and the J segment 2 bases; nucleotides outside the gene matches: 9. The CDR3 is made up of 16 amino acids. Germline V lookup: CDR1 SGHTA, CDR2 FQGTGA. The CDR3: CASSLTGLALTDTQYF. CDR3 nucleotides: TGTGCCAGCAGCCTCACTGGACTAGCCCTCACAGATACGCAGTATTTT. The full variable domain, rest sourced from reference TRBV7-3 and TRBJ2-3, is GAGVSQTPSNKVTEKGKYVELRCDPISGHTALYWYRQSLGQGPEFLIYFQGTGAADDSGLPNDRFFAVRPEGSVSTLKIQRTERGDSAVYLCASSLTGLALTDTQYFGPGTRLTVL.

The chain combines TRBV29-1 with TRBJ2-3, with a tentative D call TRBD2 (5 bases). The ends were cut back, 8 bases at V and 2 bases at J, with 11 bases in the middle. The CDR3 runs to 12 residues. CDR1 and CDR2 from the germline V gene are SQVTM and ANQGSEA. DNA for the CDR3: TGCAGCCTCCGCGGGTCCACAGATACGCAGTATTTT. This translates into CSLRGSTDTQYF.

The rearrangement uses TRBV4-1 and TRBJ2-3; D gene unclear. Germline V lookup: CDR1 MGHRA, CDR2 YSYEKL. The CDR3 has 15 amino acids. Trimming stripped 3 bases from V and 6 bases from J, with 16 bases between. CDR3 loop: CASSQRSLPPDTQYF. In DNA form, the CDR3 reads TGCGCCAGCAGCCAGCGGAGTCTCCCCCCGGATACGCAGTATTTT.

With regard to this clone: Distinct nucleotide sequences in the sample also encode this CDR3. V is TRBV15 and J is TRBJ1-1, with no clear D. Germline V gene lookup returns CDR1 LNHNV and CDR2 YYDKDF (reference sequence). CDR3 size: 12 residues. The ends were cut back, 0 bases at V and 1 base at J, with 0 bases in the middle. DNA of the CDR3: TGTGCCACCAGCAGAGAGAACACTGAAGCTTTCTTT. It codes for CATSRENTEAFF. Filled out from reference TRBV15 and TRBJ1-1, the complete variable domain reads DAMVIQNPRYQVTQFGKPVTLSCSQTLNHNVMYWYQQKSSQAPKLLFHYYDKDFNNEADTPDNFQSRRPNTSFCFLDIRSPGLGDTAMYLCATSRENTEAFFGQGTRLTVV.

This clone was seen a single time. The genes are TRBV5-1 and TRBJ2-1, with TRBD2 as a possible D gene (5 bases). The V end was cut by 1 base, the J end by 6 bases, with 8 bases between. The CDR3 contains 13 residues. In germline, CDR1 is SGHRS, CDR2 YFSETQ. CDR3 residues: CASSLTRTNEQFF. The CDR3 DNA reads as TGCGCCAGCAGCTTGACTAGAACCAATGAGCAGTTCTTC.

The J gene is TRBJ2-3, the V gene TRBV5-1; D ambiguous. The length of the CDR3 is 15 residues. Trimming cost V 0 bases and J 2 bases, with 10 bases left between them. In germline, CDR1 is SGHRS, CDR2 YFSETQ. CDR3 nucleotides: TGCGCCAGCAGCTTGGATGGAGTCTTCACAGATACGCAGTATTTT. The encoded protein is CASSLDGVFTDTQYF.

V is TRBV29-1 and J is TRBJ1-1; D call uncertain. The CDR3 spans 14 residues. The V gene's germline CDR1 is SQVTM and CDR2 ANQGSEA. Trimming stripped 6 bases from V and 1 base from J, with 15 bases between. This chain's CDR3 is CSVVGVTGNTEAFF. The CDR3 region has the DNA TGCAGCGTGGTCGGCGTTACGGGGAACACTGAAGCTTTCTTT.

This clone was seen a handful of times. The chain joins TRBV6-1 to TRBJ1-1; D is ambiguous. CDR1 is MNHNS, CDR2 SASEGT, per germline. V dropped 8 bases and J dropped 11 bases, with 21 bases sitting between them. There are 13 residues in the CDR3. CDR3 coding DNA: TGTGCCAGCTATCCCGAGGCAATAACACGGGCTTTCTTT. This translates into CASYPEAITRAFF.

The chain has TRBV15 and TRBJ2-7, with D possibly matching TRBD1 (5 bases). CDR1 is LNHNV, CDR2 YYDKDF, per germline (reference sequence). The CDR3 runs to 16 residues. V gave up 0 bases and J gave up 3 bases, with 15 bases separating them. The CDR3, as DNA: TGTGCCACCAGCAGAGATCTTTCGGACGGACACTACGAGCAGTACTTC. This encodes CATSRDLSDGHYEQYF.

This CDR3 is CASQKTSGDYEQYF. The CDR3 DNA is TGCGCCAGCCAGAAGACTAGCGGAGACTACGAGCAGTACTTC. The gene calls are TRBV5-1 and TRBJ2-7; 9 nucleotides line up with TRBD2. V lost 7 bases, J lost 3 bases, and 8 bases stayed unmatched. CDR1 SGHRS and CDR2 YFSETQ come from the germline V gene. The CDR3 runs 14 residues.

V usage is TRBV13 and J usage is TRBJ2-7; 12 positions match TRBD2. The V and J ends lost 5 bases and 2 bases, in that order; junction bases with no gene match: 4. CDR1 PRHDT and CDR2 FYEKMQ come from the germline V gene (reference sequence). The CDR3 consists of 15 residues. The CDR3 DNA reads TGTGCCAGCAGCCCAAGACTAGCGGGAGCCTACGAGCAGTACTTC. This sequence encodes CASSPRLAGAYEQYF.

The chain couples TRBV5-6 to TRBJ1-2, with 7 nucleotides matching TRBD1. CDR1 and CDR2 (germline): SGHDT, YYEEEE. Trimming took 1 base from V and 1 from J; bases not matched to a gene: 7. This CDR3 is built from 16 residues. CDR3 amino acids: CASSLIRDRINYGYTF. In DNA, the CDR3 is TGTGCCAGCAGCTTGATCCGGGACAGAATTAACTATGGCTACACCTTC.